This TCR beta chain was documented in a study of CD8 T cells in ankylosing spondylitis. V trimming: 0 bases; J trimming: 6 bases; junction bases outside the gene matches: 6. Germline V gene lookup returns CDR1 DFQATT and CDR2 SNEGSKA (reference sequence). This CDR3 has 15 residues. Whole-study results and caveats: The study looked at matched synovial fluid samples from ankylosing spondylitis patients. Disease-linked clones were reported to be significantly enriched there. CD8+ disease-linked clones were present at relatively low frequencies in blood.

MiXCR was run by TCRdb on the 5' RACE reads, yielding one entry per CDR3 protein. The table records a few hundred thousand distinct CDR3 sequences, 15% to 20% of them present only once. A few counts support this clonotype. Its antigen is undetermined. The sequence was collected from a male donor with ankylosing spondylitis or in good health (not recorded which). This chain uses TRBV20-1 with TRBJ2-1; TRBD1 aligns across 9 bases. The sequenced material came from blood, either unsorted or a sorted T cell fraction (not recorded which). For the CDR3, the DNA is TGCAGTGCTAGAGATCCTTGGACAGGGGCCAATGAGCAGTTCTTC. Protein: CSARDPWTGANEQFF.